These T cell receptor beta chains were read from a single sample in a study of cytomegalovirus exposure and HLA in healthy donors. Libraries were prepared by immunoSEQ multiplex PCR; TCRdb keeps only in-frame clonotypes and omits some of them. The sample has around 130,000 clones; 77% are singletons. The sample consisted of PBMCs. The receptors shown here come from a man aged 18-30 years in good health and CMV-seropositive. The CDR3 runs from the conserved cysteine through the conserved F or W. D genes are given only for firm matches. Rows may omit the clone size; those that give it use once, few, many or a size class.

V: TRBV9
size: few
J: TRBJ2-3
D: TRBD2
CDR3: CASSVSGLAGVPTDTQYF
DNA: TGTGCCAGCAGCGTATCGGGACTAGCGGGAGTGCCCACAGATACGCAGTATTTT

V: TRBV7-8
size: -
J: TRBJ2-3
D: -
CDR3: CASMRSGPTDTQYF
DNA: TGTGCCAGCATGAGAAGCGGGCCCACAGATACGCAGTATTTT

V: TRBV6-5
size: once
J: TRBJ2-1
D: TRBD2
CDR3: CASSPGLAGEQFF
DNA: TGTGCCAGCAGCCCCGGACTAGCGGGGGAGCAGTTCTTC

V: TRBV27
size: -
J: TRBJ1-4
D: -
CDR3: CASSLLGGDREKLFF
DNA: TGTGCCAGCAGCTTATTAGGGGGGGATAGGGAAAAACTGTTTTTT

V: TRBV19
size: -
J: TRBJ1-5
D: TRBD1
CDR3: CASSIPGTGGNQPQHF
DNA: TGTGCCAGTAGTATCCCTGGGACAGGGGGTAATCAGCCCCAGCATTTT

V: TRBV25-1
size: -
J: TRBJ2-1
D: TRBD2
CDR3: CASSVKLAEIYNEQFF
DNA: TGTGCCAGCAGTGTGAAACTAGCGGAGATCTACAATGAGCAGTTCTTC

V: TRBV15
size: few
J: TRBJ1-1
D: -
CDR3: CATSRDEDSEAFF
DNA: TGTGCCACCAGCAGAGATGAGGACAGTGAAGCTTTCTTT

V: TRBV4-2
size: -
J: TRBJ2-4
D: -
CDR3: CASSQAGMSDVAKNIQYF
DNA: TGTGCCAGCAGCCAAGCCGGTATGTCCGATGTAGCCAAAAACATTCAGTACTTC

V: TRBV28
size: -
J: TRBJ1-1
D: TRBD1
CDR3: CASRPGQGSTEAFF
DNA: TGTGCCAGCAGACCGGGACAGGGCTCGACTGAAGCTTTCTTT

V: TRBV30
size: -
J: TRBJ2-6
D: -
CDR3: CAWTPGANVLTF
DNA: TGTGCCTGGACTCCTGGGGCCAACGTCCTGACTTTC

V: TRBV5-6
size: -
J: TRBJ1-5
D: -
CDR3: CASSTGASNQPQHF
DNA: TGTGCCAGCAGCACGGGAGCTAGCAATCAGCCCCAGCATTTT

V: TRBV21-1
size: -
J: TRBJ1-5
D: -
CDR3: CASSKPGQGEKWCNQPQHF
DNA: TGTGCCAGCAGCAAACCGGGACAGGGGGAAAAGTGGTGCAATCAGCCCCAGCATTTT

V: TRBV20-1
size: -
J: TRBJ2-1
D: -
CDR3: CSASGSEQFF
DNA: TGCAGTGCTAGCGGGAGTGAGCAGTTCTTC

V: TRBV7-9
size: few
J: TRBJ1-5
D: TRBD1
CDR3: CASSSGTGEQPQHF
DNA: TGTGCCAGCAGCTCCGGGACAGGAGAGCAGCCCCAGCATTTT

V: TRBV6-4
size: -
J: TRBJ1-3
D: TRBD1
CDR3: CASQWVGDRESLSGNTIYF
DNA: TGTGCCAGCCAGTGGGTGGGGGACAGGGAGTCCCTCTCTGGAAACACCATATATTTT

V: TRBV7-9
size: few
J: TRBJ2-3
D: TRBD2
CDR3: CASSDGTSGGADTQYF
DNA: TGTGCCAGCAGCGACGGGACTAGCGGGGGGGCAGATACGCAGTATTTT

V: TRBV6-6
size: -
J: TRBJ2-1
D: TRBD2
CDR3: CASSGLAGGGYNEQFF
DNA: TGTGCCAGCAGCGGACTAGCGGGAGGGGGTTACAATGAGCAGTTCTTC

V: TRBV11-3
size: -
J: TRBJ2-3
D: TRBD1
CDR3: CASSPGDRVKSTDTQYF
DNA: TGTGCCAGCAGCCCCGGGGACAGGGTTAAGAGCACAGATACGCAGTATTTT

V: TRBV6-5
size: few
J: TRBJ2-2
D: -
CDR3: CASSGFYRVGSELFF
DNA: TGTGCCAGCAGCGGGTTCTACAGGGTCGGATCGGAGCTGTTTTTT

V: TRBV19
size: once
J: TRBJ2-2
D: -
CDR3: CASSPWNTGELFF
DNA: TGTGCCAGTAGTCCTTGGAACACCGGGGAGCTGTTTTTT

V: TRBV7-9
size: few
J: TRBJ1-2
D: TRBD1
CDR3: CASSLIQRGPDYGYTF
DNA: TGTGCCAGCAGCCTCATTCAAAGGGGGCCGGACTATGGCTACACCTTC

V: TRBV5-6
size: -
J: TRBJ2-2
D: TRBD2
CDR3: CASSLAVRGVTGELFF
DNA: TGTGCCAGCAGCTTGGCCGTTCGGGGGGTCACCGGGGAGCTGTTTTTT

V: TRBV30
size: few
J: TRBJ2-7
D: -
CDR3: CAWSREGSSYEQYF
DNA: TGTGCCTGGAGTAGGGAAGGGAGCTCCTACGAGCAGTACTTC

V: TRBV19
size: -
J: TRBJ1-1
D: -
CDR3: CASHTPGATRHALNTEAFF
DNA: TGTGCCAGTCACACTCCTGGGGCAACGCGGCACGCTTTGAACACTGAAGCTTTCTTT

V: TRBV6-6
size: -
J: TRBJ2-7
D: -
CDR3: CASSYSGPRSEQYF
DNA: TGTGCCAGCAGTTACTCGGGGCCTAGGAGCGAGCAGTACTTC

V: TRBV19
size: -
J: TRBJ2-7
D: -
CDR3: CASSTRSTEQYF
DNA: TGTGCCAGTAGTACTCGGAGCACCGAGCAGTACTTC

V: TRBV6-6
size: few
J: TRBJ2-4
D: -
CDR3: CASRSLGENIQYF
DNA: TGTGCCAGCAGATCCCTCGGGGAAAACATTCAGTACTTC

V: TRBV5-6
size: -
J: TRBJ2-7
D: -
CDR3: CASSLYLLRGGEQYF
DNA: TGTGCCAGCAGCTTGTACCTCCTTAGGGGGGGTGAGCAGTACTTC

V: TRBV7-6
size: few
J: TRBJ1-2
D: -
CDR3: CASSPTTAFNYGYTF
DNA: TGTGCCAGCAGCCCCACGACAGCTTTTAACTATGGCTACACCTTC

V: TRBV19
size: -
J: TRBJ2-3
D: TRBD2
CDR3: CASSDRSGTSASTDTQYF
DNA: TGTGCCAGTAGTGATCGTTCCGGGACTAGCGCTAGCACAGATACGCAGTATTTT

V: TRBV29-1
size: few
J: TRBJ2-7
D: -
CDR3: CSVYQTGREQYF
DNA: TGCAGCGTTTACCAGACAGGACGTGAGCAGTACTTC

V: TRBV6-1
size: -
J: TRBJ1-1
D: -
CDR3: CASRGWAGNTEAFF
DNA: TGTGCCAGCAGGGGTTGGGCAGGAAACACTGAAGCTTTCTTT

V: TRBV18
size: once
J: TRBJ1-1
D: -
CDR3: CASSPAFVGVNTEAFF
DNA: TGTGCCAGCTCACCAGCGTTCGTCGGAGTGAACACTGAAGCTTTCTTT

V: TRBV6-6
size: -
J: TRBJ1-1
D: TRBD1
CDR3: CASSYVYRQGNTEAFF
DNA: TGTGCCAGCAGTTACGTTTATCGACAGGGTAACACTGAAGCTTTCTTT

V: TRBV18
size: -
J: TRBJ2-1
D: TRBD1
CDR3: CASSPPKGQAPYNEQFF
DNA: TGTGCCAGCTCACCACCCAAGGGACAGGCGCCTTACAATGAGCAGTTCTTC

V: TRBV30
size: -
J: TRBJ1-2
D: -
CDR3: CAWSGQTPGNYGYTF
DNA: TGTGCCTGGAGTGGACAGACGCCTGGGAACTATGGCTACACCTTC

V: TRBV6-4
size: -
J: TRBJ1-4
D: -
CDR3: CASITGTTGEKLFF
DNA: TGTGCCAGCATAACGGGGACAACCGGTGAAAAACTGTTTTTT

V: TRBV5-1
size: -
J: TRBJ2-2
D: TRBD1
CDR3: CASSELGTGYNTGELFF
DNA: TGCGCCAGCAGCGAGTTGGGGACAGGTTATAACACCGGGGAGCTGTTTTTT

V: TRBV11-2
size: once
J: TRBJ2-1
D: TRBD2
CDR3: CASSSAAGVNEQFF
DNA: TGTGCCAGCAGCTCCGCAGCGGGGGTCAATGAGCAGTTCTTC

V: TRBV4-2
size: -
J: TRBJ2-1
D: TRBD2
CDR3: CASSYGAAGGSYNEQFF
DNA: TGTGCCAGCAGCTACGGCGCCGCGGGAGGTTCCTACAATGAGCAGTTCTTC

V: TRBV30
size: -
J: TRBJ2-5
D: TRBD1
CDR3: CAWRGTGGRETQYF
DNA: TGTGCCTGGAGGGGGACAGGGGGCCGGGAGACCCAGTACTTC

V: TRBV6-5
size: -
J: TRBJ1-3
D: -
CDR3: CASSYSLSSGNTIYF
DNA: TGTGCCAGCAGTTACAGTTTGAGTAGTGGAAACACCATATATTTT

V: TRBV15
size: -
J: TRBJ1-2
D: TRBD1
CDR3: CATSIRQGALLGYGYTF
DNA: TGTGCCACCAGCATTCGACAGGGGGCTCTGTTAGGTTATGGCTACACCTTC

V: TRBV9
size: -
J: TRBJ2-1
D: -
CDR3: CASSVASAYNEQFF
DNA: TGTGCCAGCAGCGTAGCTAGCGCTTACAATGAGCAGTTCTTC

V: TRBV18
size: -
J: TRBJ2-2
D: TRBD1
CDR3: CASSGRQGQPGELFF
DNA: TGTGCCAGCTCCGGAAGACAGGGTCAGCCCGGGGAGCTGTTTTTT

V: TRBV11-2
size: -
J: TRBJ1-2
D: -
CDR3: CASSQGVAYGYTF
DNA: TGTGCCAGCAGCCAAGGGGTTGCCTATGGCTACACCTTC

V: TRBV13
size: -
J: TRBJ1-4
D: TRBD1
CDR3: CASSQRGQTGEKLFF
DNA: TGTGCCAGCAGCCAGAGGGGGCAAACAGGAGAAAAACTGTTTTTT

V: TRBV7-2
size: -
J: TRBJ2-1
D: -
CDR3: CASSLSIPSGNEQFF
DNA: TGTGCCAGCAGCTTATCGATTCCTTCGGGCAATGAGCAGTTCTTC

V: TRBV6-5
size: few
J: TRBJ1-4
D: TRBD1
CDR3: CASRVQGADEKLFF
DNA: TGTGCCAGCAGAGTACAGGGGGCGGATGAAAAACTGTTTTTT

V: TRBV29-1
size: -
J: TRBJ1-2
D: TRBD1
CDR3: CSVLKPGQGTYGYTF
DNA: TGCAGCGTCCTAAAACCGGGACAGGGGACCTATGGCTACACCTTC

V: TRBV28
size: few
J: TRBJ1-2
D: -
CDR3: CASSLAGEGYTF
DNA: TGTGCCAGCAGTTTAGCCGGGGAGGGCTACACCTTC

V: TRBV7-7
size: few
J: TRBJ1-5
D: -
CDR3: CASSPTTKRSNQPQHF
DNA: TGTGCTAGCAGCCCTACCACGAAGCGTAGCAATCAGCCCCAGCATTTT

V: TRBV27
size: -
J: TRBJ1-5
D: TRBD1
CDR3: CASSDRTGDQPQHF
DNA: TGTGCCAGCAGTGATAGGACAGGCGATCAGCCCCAGCATTTT

V: TRBV2
size: -
J: TRBJ1-5
D: -
CDR3: CASSAGPGEVQPQHF
DNA: TGTGCCAGCAGTGCAGGGCCGGGGGAAGTCCAGCCCCAGCATTTT

V: TRBV10-3
size: -
J: TRBJ2-2
D: TRBD2
CDR3: CAISGRSSGFTGELFF
DNA: TGTGCCATCAGTGGTCGGTCTAGCGGGTTTACCGGGGAGCTGTTTTTT

V: TRBV28
size: -
J: TRBJ2-1
D: TRBD2
CDR3: CASSSPWGLAGGRGGEQFF
DNA: TGTGCCAGCAGTTCTCCCTGGGGACTAGCGGGGGGCAGGGGAGGTGAGCAGTTCTTC

V: TRBV25-1
size: -
J: TRBJ1-6
D: TRBD1
CDR3: CASSGNRGAYNSPLHF
DNA: TGTGCCAGCAGTGGTAACAGGGGCGCCTATAATTCACCCCTCCACTTT

V: TRBV6-5
size: -
J: TRBJ2-1
D: -
CDR3: CASSYSGSPRNEQFF
DNA: TGTGCCAGCAGTTACTCGGGCAGTCCGCGAAATGAGCAGTTCTTC